This T cell receptor (beta chain) stems from a study of early T cells in non-severe SARS-CoV-2 infection. Study overall: Investigators sequenced bulk RNA drawn from unsorted whole blood, and chains remained unpaired.

General study results and limits: Anti-spike CD8 responses were favored by VDJdb matching, which missed private and CD4 specificities.

One entry per CDR3 protein results from TCRdb running MiXCR on the 5' RACE reads. Of about 100,000 distinct CDR3 sequences in the sample, about 13% are singletons; the top ten hold around 2.4%. The table lists this clonotype with many counts. Antigen: not known. This clonotype was obtained from an adult who was a healthcare worker with PCR-confirmed SARS-CoV-2 infection or an uninfected control (not recorded which). Sequenced material: whole blood.

CDR3 in DNA: TGTGCCAGCAGTTTATTTTTAGTGGGGCGGGGGGCAGCCAAAAACATTCAGTACTTC. Amino acid sequence: CASSLFLVGRGAAKNIQYF. The chain carries TRBV28 and TRBJ2-4, with 8 bases matching TRBD2. The germline V gene has CDR1 MDHEN and CDR2 SYDVKM. Trimming took 1 base from V and 0 from J; bases not matched to a gene: 11. This CDR3 has 19 residues.